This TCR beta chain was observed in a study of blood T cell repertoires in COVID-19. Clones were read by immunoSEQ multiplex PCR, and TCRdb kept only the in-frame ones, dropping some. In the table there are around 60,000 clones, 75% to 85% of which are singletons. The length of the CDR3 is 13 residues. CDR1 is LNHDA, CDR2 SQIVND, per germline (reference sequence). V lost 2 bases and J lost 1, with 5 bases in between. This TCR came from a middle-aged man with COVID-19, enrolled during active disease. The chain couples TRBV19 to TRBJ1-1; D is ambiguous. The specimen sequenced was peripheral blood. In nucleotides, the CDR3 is TGTGCCAGTAGTATATCCGGGAACACTGAAGCTTTCTTT. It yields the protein CASSISGNTEAFF.